The rows below give T cell receptor beta chains drawn from one sample of a study of T-cell reconstitution after alpha-beta-depleted transplantation in children. TCRdb fed the PCR reads into MiXCR, producing one record per CDR3 protein. The sample shows 90,000 to 100,000 distinct CDR3 sequences, 10% to 15% of them seen only once. The specimen was PBMCs from the stem cell graft donor, collected from the stem cell graft. The receptors derive from a human donor who donated a stem cell graft to a child with inherited bone marrow failure. Both conserved end residues are part of each CDR3. D genes are given only for firm matches. Clone size is not always given. Where it is, it says once, few, many or a class for expanded clones.

j_call: TRBJ1-1; d_call: NA; v_call: TRBV5-1; clone_size: many; cdr3_aa: CASSPPQGQGGKAFF; cdr3_nt: TGCGCCAGCAGCCCGCCCCAGGGGCAGGGAGGTAAAGCTTTCTTT
j_call: TRBJ2-5; d_call: TRBD1; v_call: TRBV5-1; clone_size: many; cdr3_aa: CASSPGQIQETQYF; cdr3_nt: TGCGCCAGCAGCCCGGGACAGATTCAAGAGACCCAGTACTTC
j_call: TRBJ1-6; d_call: TRBD1; v_call: TRBV25-1; clone_size: NA; cdr3_aa: CASSGRQGLNSPLHF; cdr3_nt: TGTGCCAGCAGTGGACGACAGGGACTTAATTCACCCCTCCACTTT
j_call: TRBJ2-7; d_call: NA; v_call: TRBV11-2; clone_size: NA; cdr3_aa: CASSWTPGTHEQYF; cdr3_nt: TGTGCCAGCAGCTGGACCCCAGGGACCCACGAGCAGTACTTC
j_call: TRBJ2-3; d_call: NA; v_call: TRBV5-1; clone_size: many; cdr3_aa: CASSLLSGGGPTDTQYF; cdr3_nt: TGCGCCAGCAGCTTGTTAAGTGGCGGGGGCCCCACAGATACGCAGTATTTT
j_call: TRBJ1-1; d_call: NA; v_call: TRBV6-5; clone_size: NA; cdr3_aa: CASSTRFGGTEAFF; cdr3_nt: TGTGCCAGCAGTACTCGTTTCGGGGGCACTGAAGCTTTCTTT
j_call: TRBJ2-7; d_call: NA; v_call: TRBV6-5; clone_size: many; cdr3_aa: CASRPGDTTPGQYF; cdr3_nt: TGTGCCAGCAGGCCGGGGGACACAACCCCAGGGCAGTACTTC
j_call: TRBJ2-4; d_call: NA; v_call: TRBV29-1; clone_size: medium-sized; cdr3_aa: CSVETLGSKYF; cdr3_nt: TGCAGCGTTGAAACGCTAGGGTCGAAGTACTTC
j_call: TRBJ2-7; d_call: TRBD2; v_call: TRBV4-2; clone_size: NA; cdr3_aa: CASSDLAGVSYEQYF; cdr3_nt: TGTGCCAGCAGCGACTTAGCGGGGGTCTCCTACGAGCAGTACTTC
j_call: TRBJ2-3; d_call: NA; v_call: TRBV24-1; clone_size: many; cdr3_aa: CATSDLGGGTDTQYF; cdr3_nt: TGTGCCACCAGTGATTTAGGAGGTGGAACAGATACGCAGTATTTT
j_call: TRBJ2-7; d_call: TRBD1; v_call: TRBV18; clone_size: NA; cdr3_aa: CASSPGRTGLYEQYF; cdr3_nt: TGTGCCAGCTCCCCGGGGAGGACAGGGCTCTACGAGCAGTACTTC
j_call: TRBJ2-5; d_call: TRBD2; v_call: TRBV24-1; clone_size: many; cdr3_aa: CATSDPRLAAQETQYF; cdr3_nt: TGTGCCACCAGTGACCCCAGACTAGCGGCCCAAGAGACCCAGTACTTC
j_call: TRBJ1-1; d_call: NA; v_call: TRBV11-2; clone_size: many; cdr3_aa: CASSLGAPGDKAFF; cdr3_nt: TGTGCCAGCAGCTTAGGGGCACCGGGAGACAAAGCTTTCTTT
j_call: TRBJ2-7; d_call: NA; v_call: TRBV29-1; clone_size: many; cdr3_aa: CSVNSPSPPYEQYF; cdr3_nt: TGCAGCGTTAACAGCCCGAGTCCCCCCTACGAGCAGTACTTC
j_call: TRBJ2-2; d_call: TRBD1; v_call: TRBV3-1; clone_size: many; cdr3_aa: CASSRPQGGNTGELFF; cdr3_nt: TGTGCCAGCAGCCGCCCACAGGGGGGGAACACCGGGGAGCTGTTTTTT
j_call: TRBJ2-3; d_call: TRBD1; v_call: TRBV5-1; clone_size: NA; cdr3_aa: CASSWTLSTGRSTDTQYF; cdr3_nt: TGCGCCAGCAGCTGGACCCTTTCGACAGGGAGAAGCACAGATACGCAGTATTTT
j_call: TRBJ1-2; d_call: NA; v_call: TRBV5-1; clone_size: many; cdr3_aa: CASSFSLESGYTF; cdr3_nt: TGCGCCAGCAGCTTCAGCCTGGAGAGCGGCTACACCTTC
j_call: TRBJ2-7; d_call: TRBD2; v_call: TRBV4-3; clone_size: many; cdr3_aa: CASSPETSGIYEQYF; cdr3_nt: TGCGCCAGCAGCCCCGAGACTAGCGGGATCTACGAGCAGTACTTC
j_call: TRBJ1-2; d_call: TRBD1; v_call: TRBV18; clone_size: many; cdr3_aa: CASSFNWDSYYGYTF; cdr3_nt: TGTGCCAGCTCATTCAATTGGGACAGCTACTATGGCTACACCTTC
j_call: TRBJ2-7; d_call: TRBD2; v_call: TRBV19; clone_size: NA; cdr3_aa: CASSMSEAGGFYEQYF; cdr3_nt: TGTGCCAGTAGTATGTCGGAAGCGGGAGGTTTCTACGAGCAGTACTTC
j_call: TRBJ2-7; d_call: TRBD1; v_call: TRBV7-2; clone_size: many; cdr3_aa: CASSSRTGLEQYF; cdr3_nt: TGTGCCAGCAGCTCGAGGACAGGGCTCGAGCAGTACTTC
j_call: TRBJ2-7; d_call: TRBD2; v_call: TRBV12-3/TRBV12-4; clone_size: many; cdr3_aa: CASSLARESSEQYF; cdr3_nt: TGTGCCAGCAGTTTGGCGCGGGAGTCAAGTGAGCAGTACTTC
j_call: TRBJ2-7; d_call: TRBD2; v_call: TRBV20-1; clone_size: many; cdr3_aa: CSARVPGGYEQYF; cdr3_nt: TGCAGTGCTAGAGTTCCGGGGGGCTACGAGCAGTACTTC
j_call: TRBJ1-3; d_call: NA; v_call: TRBV9; clone_size: many; cdr3_aa: CASSAPAQGTNTIYF; cdr3_nt: TGTGCCAGCAGCGCTCCTGCCCAGGGTACAAACACCATATATTTT
j_call: TRBJ2-7; d_call: NA; v_call: TRBV7-2; clone_size: many; cdr3_aa: CASSFGPPPREQYF; cdr3_nt: TGTGCCAGCAGCTTCGGACCCCCCCCGAGGGAGCAGTACTTC